The 31 T cell receptor beta chains below all came from one sample that was sequenced in a study of breast tumors, draining lymph nodes, adjacent tissues. Samples came from axillary lymph nodes draining the breast cancer. MiXCR, run by TCRdb on the multiplex PCR reads, gives a single entry per CDR3 protein. The sample records about 80,000 distinct CDR3 sequences, roughly a fifth being singletons. The sample comprised axillary lymph node tissue. Source of these receptors: a female donor with breast cancer. Some clones in this sample may be carry-over from other donors' samples.

This clonotype was counted at least ten times. The chain uses TRBV6-6 and TRBJ2-1; D gene ambiguous. Germline assignment: CDR1 MNHNY and CDR2 SVGAGI (reference sequence). CDR3 length: 17 amino acids. Trimming cost V 0 bases and J 5 bases, with 17 bases left between them. The CDR3: CASSYSGIPRADNEQFF. Written as DNA, the CDR3 is TGTGCCAGCAGTTACTCGGGGATCCCCCGGGCCGACAATGAGCAGTTCTTC.

This clonotype appeared a few times. The rearrangement links TRBV6-2 or TRBV6-3 to TRBJ2-3, with TRBD2 matching 9 bases. The CDR3 has 15 residues. Per germline, CDR1 MNHEY and CDR2 SVGEGT. V lost 4 bases and J lost 6; bases outside the gene matches: 8. The CDR3 here is CASSLLGLALDTQYF. The CDR3 DNA is TGTGCCAGCAGTTTGCTCGGACTAGCGTTGGATACGCAGTATTTT.

This clonotype was recorded at least ten times. A junction end diverges from the germline sequence, so it may reflect a read error. The chain is built from TRBV6-5 and TRBJ2-7; D perhaps matches TRBD1 (6 bases). The CDR3 runs to 16 residues. Germline lookup yields CDR1 MNHEY and CDR2 SVGAGI. CDR3 sequence: CASSHSRGKSSYEQYF. Here the CDR3 DNA reads TGTGCCAGCAGTCACTCAAGGGGGAAGAGCTCCTACGAGCAGTACTTC.

This clonotype appeared many times. This chain connects TRBV5-1 to TRBJ2-1; TRBD2 matches at 7 bases. CDR3 length: 15 amino acids. The J segment lost 5 bases and the V segment lost 0 bases, leaving 5 bases of the junction unmatched. Germline V lookup: CDR1 SGHRS, CDR2 YFSETQ. DNA of the CDR3: TGCGCCAGCAGCTTGGTGGGCGGGAGAAACAATGAGCAGTTCTTC. Amino acid sequence: CASSLVGGRNNEQFF. Supplemented by reference TRBV5-1 and TRBJ2-1, the full variable domain reads KAGVTQTPRYLIKTRGQQVTLSCSPISGHRSVSWYQQTPGQGLQFLFEYFSETQRNKGNFPGRFSGRQFSNSRSEMNVSTLELGDSALYLCASSLVGGRNNEQFFGPGTRLTVL.

This clonotype was recorded many times. The rearrangement joins TRBV9 to TRBJ2-1; D remains ambiguous. This CDR3 region has 11 residues. The germline V gene encodes CDR1 SGDLS and CDR2 YYNGEE. The V end lost 0 bases, the J end lost 10 bases, and 5 bases lay between the germline ends. The DNA for the CDR3 is TGTGCCAGCAGCGTAGCGGACGAGCAGTTCTTC. It encodes CASSVADEQFF.

At least ten counts were recorded for this clonotype. The V gene is TRBV19, the J gene TRBJ1-5; no reliable D call. Trimming took 4 bases from V and 3 from J, leaving 13 bases between them. This CDR3 comprises 15 residues. The germline gives CDR1 LNHDA, CDR2 SQIVND (reference sequence). CDR3 sequence reads: CASSTPEAINQPQHF. The CDR3 DNA follows: TGTGCCAGTAGTACCCCTGAGGCTATCAATCAGCCCCAGCATTTT.

The CDR3 sequence is CASSFPGTTGELFF. CDR3 in DNA: TGTGCCAGCAGTTTTCCCGGGACGACCGGGGAGCTGTTTTTT. This rearrangement joins TRBV12-3 or TRBV12-4 to TRBJ2-2, with D perhaps given as TRBD1 or TRBD2 (5 bases each). The CDR3 has 14 residues. V lost 3 bases, J lost 5 bases, and 10 bases lay in between.

As concerns this clonotype: This may arise from a read error, as a much more abundant clone is one base away. The chain combines TRBV7-9 with TRBJ2-3; D perhaps matches TRBD2 (6 bases). This CDR3 has 17 residues. CDR1 SEHNR and CDR2 FQNEAQ come from the germline V gene (reference sequence). In DNA, the CDR3 is TGTGCCGGCAGCTTAGGCGGACTAACTCCCTACACAGATACGCAGTATTTT. Translated: CAGSLGGLTPYTDTQYF.

On this clonotype: A much larger clone is a single base away; this may be a read error. The chain combines TRBV19 with TRBJ2-7, with 10 bases lining up with TRBD2. The CDR3 has 18 residues. With 5 bases clipped from V and 2 bases from J, the junction kept 15 bases outside the gene matches. CDR1 and CDR2 from the germline V gene are LNHDA and SQIVND (reference sequence). The CDR3 DNA reads TGTGCCAGTAGTTTTCGGCTAGCGGGAGTTAGCGCCCCCTACGAGCAGTACTTC. Encoded protein: CASSFRLAGVSAPYEQYF.

This clonotype was recorded many times. This chain connects TRBV7-8 to TRBJ2-3; the D gene is possibly TRBD1 (6 bases). V was shortened by 5 bases and J by 2 bases, with 26 bases between the two germline ends. The CDR3 totals 19 residues. Germline CDR1 is SGHVS and CDR2 is FQNEAQ. The CDR3 is CASSHPVRTRQVFTDTQYF. The CDR3 coding sequence is TGTGCCAGCAGCCATCCAGTCCGGACCCGACAGGTATTCACAGATACGCAGTATTTT.

There are many counts of this clonotype. The V gene is TRBV20-1, the J gene TRBJ2-1; TRBD2 aligns across 10 bases. Per germline, CDR1 DFQATT and CDR2 SNEGSKA (reference sequence). Losses at the gene ends were 3 bases for V and 0 bases for J; bases not matched to a gene: 5. The CDR3 spans 16 residues. This chain's CDR3 is CSASTSGAFSYNEQFF. The CDR3 DNA follows: TGCAGTGCTAGTACTAGCGGGGCTTTCTCCTACAATGAGCAGTTCTTC.

The chain couples TRBV28 to TRBJ2-7; TRBD1 aligns across 8 bases. This CDR3 has 17 residues. CDR1 and CDR2 (germline): MDHEN, SYDVKM. J was trimmed by 3 bases and V by 2 bases; bases with no gene match: 12. The CDR3 spells CASSLRRLLGQGYEQYF. The DNA of the CDR3 is TGTGCCAGCAGTTTACGACGCCTCCTAGGACAGGGCTACGAGCAGTACTTC.

This clonotype came up many times. This chain connects TRBV9 to TRBJ2-1; 7 nucleotides line up with TRBD2. CDR1 is SGDLS, CDR2 YYNGEE, per germline. The CDR3 extends over 15 amino acids. V trimming: 0 bases; J trimming: 2 bases; junction bases outside the gene matches: 2. CDR3 sequence: CASSVGEGTYNEQFF. The CDR3 DNA follows: TGTGCCAGCAGCGTAGGGGAGGGGACCTACAATGAGCAGTTCTTC.

This clonotype showed up many times. The J gene is TRBJ2-3, the V gene TRBV5-1; D tentatively fits TRBD1 or TRBD2 (6 bases each). Germline CDR1 SGHRS, CDR2 YFSETQ. The CDR3 spans 13 residues. Trimming left V 4 bases short and J 5 bases short, with 11 bases between. CDR3 protein: CASSLEGGDTQYF. In DNA, the CDR3 is TGCGCCAGCAGCCTGGAGGGGGGAGATACGCAGTATTTT.

This clonotype was counted many times. The chain is built from TRBV7-9 and TRBJ1-5; D unclear. CDR1 is SEHNR and CDR2 is FQNEAQ in the germline V gene (reference sequence). The CDR3 extends over 13 amino acids. Trimming cost V 1 base and J 9 bases, with 10 bases left between them. The CDR3 is CASSLDEAAPQHF. The CDR3 nucleotides read TGTGCCAGCAGCTTAGACGAGGCGGCGCCCCAGCATTTT.

This clonotype has a count of ten or more. The gene calls are TRBV7-9 and TRBJ2-1, with 15 bases fitting TRBD2. The trim removed 6 bases at V and 6 bases at J, leaving 6 bases unmatched. In germline, CDR1 is SEHNR, CDR2 FQNEAQ (reference sequence). This CDR3 is 16 amino acids long. The CDR3 spells CASSSGTSGRSNEQFF. In nucleotides, the CDR3 is TGTGCCAGCAGTTCCGGGACTAGCGGGAGGAGCAATGAGCAGTTCTTC.

This clonotype has a count of ten or more. J is TRBJ2-7 and V is TRBV6-1; 7 bases fit TRBD1. V lost 8 bases and J lost 3; bases outside the gene matches: 7. From germline, CDR1 is MNHNS and CDR2 SASEGT. The CDR3 sequence is 13 residues long. The CDR3 nucleotides read TGTGCCAGCTCTGTCCGGGACAGCTACGAGCAGTACTTC. This sequence encodes CASSVRDSYEQYF.

This clonotype was detected ten times or more. The rearrangement joins TRBV5-1 to TRBJ2-7; 9 bases align to TRBD2. CDR1 is SGHRS and CDR2 is YFSETQ in the germline V gene. Germline trimming cut 0 bases from V and 2 bases from J; bases unmatched to any gene: 6. This CDR3 is 16 amino acids long. DNA of the CDR3: TGCGCCAGCAGCTTGGCCTCTAGCGGGACCCCCTACGAGCAGTACTTC. It specifies CASSLASSGTPYEQYF.

As for this clonotype: A single base separates this from a much larger clone, so it may be a read error. The chain joins TRBV9 to TRBJ1-5; D may be TRBD1 (6 bases). Germline V gene lookup returns CDR1 SGDLS and CDR2 YYNGEE. The CDR3 spans 14 residues. The CDR3 is CASSRGNSNQPQRF. Written as DNA, the CDR3 is TGTGCCAGCAGCAGGGGGAACAGCAATCAGCCCCAGCGTTTT.

This clonotype has at least ten counts. This chain links TRBV20-1 with TRBJ2-7; no firm D call. Deletions cut 5 bases from V and 0 bases from J, with 14 bases between. The CDR3 runs 14 residues. The germline CDR1 and CDR2 sequences are DFQATT and SNEGSKA (reference sequence). CDR3 nucleotide sequence: TGCAGTGCTTCCCAGACGGTCAGCTCCTACGAGCAGTACTTC. Translating gives CSASQTVSSYEQYF.

A few counts support this clonotype. The chain has TRBV30 and TRBJ2-1; 10 bases line up with TRBD2. Germline trimming cut 2 bases from V and 7 bases from J; bases unmatched to any gene: 11. The germline V gene encodes CDR1 GTSNPN and CDR2 SVGIG (reference sequence). The CDR3 totals 16 residues. CDR3 bases: TGTGCCTGGAGTCGATTGCGTGTACTAGCGGGAAATGAGCAGTTCTTC. Encoded protein: CAWSRLRVLAGNEQFF.

The chain combines TRBV30 with TRBJ1-5, with no clear D. This CDR3 contains 14 residues. With 2 bases removed from V and 1 base from J, the gap between germline ends came to 9 bases. The germline V gene has CDR1 GTSNPN and CDR2 SVGIG (reference sequence). CDR3 residues: CAWSRFGSNQPQHF. As DNA, the CDR3 is TGTGCCTGGAGTAGGTTTGGGAGCAATCAGCCCCAGCATTTT.

Turning to this clonotype: With a much larger clone just one base away, this may be a read error. The chain recombines TRBV6-2 or TRBV6-3 with TRBJ1-4, with D unresolved. The V gene lost 6 bases and the J gene lost 6 bases, with 11 bases spanning the gap. Germline CDR1 reads MNHEY; CDR2 reads SVGEGT. CDR3 length: 13 amino acids. This chain's CDR3 is CASRGWLHEKLFF. CDR3 coding DNA: TGTGCCAGCAGGGGCTGGCTGCATGAAAAACTGTTTTTT.

In this sample, this clonotype turned up many times. This chain links TRBV27 with TRBJ1-6, with a possible D match to TRBD1 (6 bases). CDR3 length equals 15 residues. Trimming cost V 3 bases and J 7 bases, with 13 bases left between them. The germline CDR1 and CDR2 sequences are MNHEY and SMNVEV (reference sequence). CDR3 residues: CASSLEGRGNSPLHF. The CDR3 DNA sequence: TGTGCCAGCAGTTTGGAGGGTAGGGGGAATTCACCCCTCCACTTT.

This clonotype was recorded a few times. This CDR3 is CASSPHNQPQHF. In nucleotides, the CDR3 is TGTGCCAGCAGCCCTCACAATCAGCCCCAGCATTTT. J is TRBJ1-5 and V is TRBV28; D gene uncertain. Deletions cut 6 bases from V and 3 bases from J, with 6 bases between. This CDR3 region has 12 residues. CDR1 is MDHEN, CDR2 SYDVKM, per germline.

The chain uses TRBV7-8 and TRBJ2-4, with D tentatively TRBD2 (6 bases). From germline, CDR1 is SGHVS and CDR2 FQNEAQ. Trimming took 8 bases from V and 10 from J, leaving 24 bases between them. The CDR3 has 15 amino acids. For the CDR3, the DNA is TGTGCCAGCGGCCGCGGCATCGGAGGGGCTACGATTCAGTACTTC. Its protein is CASGRGIGGATIQYF.

This clonotype was counted many times. V is TRBV4-3 and J is TRBJ1-5, with D unclear. Trimming removed 0 bases from V and 3 bases from J, with 9 bases in between. CDR1 LGHNA and CDR2 YSLEER come from the germline V gene. The CDR3 is 15 residues long. The CDR3: CASSQDLGFNQPQHF. The CDR3 DNA is TGCGCCAGCAGCCAAGACCTCGGTTTCAATCAGCCCCAGCATTTT.

This clonotype came up many times. V usage is TRBV3-1 and J usage is TRBJ2-7; 8 bases fit TRBD2. V shed 4 bases, J shed 6 bases, and the junction held 11 bases outside the gene matches. The CDR3 runs 15 residues. CDR1 is LGHDT and CDR2 is YNNKEL in the germline V gene (reference sequence). CDR3 nucleotides: TGTGCCAGCAGCCTGTCCTACGGGAGGGCGACCGAGCAGTACTTC. This sequence encodes CASSLSYGRATEQYF.

This clonotype came up many times. In DNA, the CDR3 is TGTGCCAGCAGCTTAGTAGTGGCGGCCACCGGGGAGCTGTTTTTT. Translation gives CASSLVVAATGELFF. This chain connects TRBV7-6 to TRBJ2-2, with D unresolved. The CDR3 consists of 15 residues. V shed 1 base and J shed 4 bases, with 10 bases lying between them. Germline-derived CDR1 and CDR2 are SGHVS and FNYEAQ.

Worth noting for this clonotype: The CDR3 does not end in the conserved phenylalanine or tryptophan, so this is likely a read error. The rearrangement links TRBV3-1 to TRBJ1-5; D not resolved. CDR1 and CDR2 (germline): LGHDT, YNNKEL (reference sequence). V was pared by 4 bases and J by 4 bases, with 14 bases between. The CDR3 covers 15 residues. CDR3 DNA: TGTGCCAGCAGCCGATCACCAGCTCAGAATCAGCCCCAGCATTCT. It is translated as CASSRSPAQNQPQHS.

This clonotype was seen ten or more times. V gene TRBV20-1 combines with J gene TRBJ2-7, with 12 bases that match TRBD2. CDR1 and CDR2 (germline): DFQATT, SNEGSKA (reference sequence). The CDR3 extends over 14 amino acids. V shed 6 bases and J 6 bases; nucleotides not matched to a gene: 9. The CDR3 DNA reads as TGCAGTGCGCAACGGACTAGCGGGATGGCCGAGCAGTACTTC. It yields the protein CSAQRTSGMAEQYF.